This record looks at one T cell receptor (beta chain) sequence and its context. FACS was used to enrich TEMRA cells, whereas the CD8+ and CD4+ T cells were obtained by negative isolation. The entry originates in a study of CD8 T cells in Susac syndrome. The CDR3 runs to 14 residues. Germline CDR1 and CDR2: WSHSY and SAAADI. V was shortened by 3 bases and J by 5 bases, with 14 bases between the two germline ends. Random hexamers were used to reverse transcribe 0.5 to 1 ug of RNA. TCRdb itself ran the immunoSEQ multiplex PCR reads through MiXCR, one entry per CDR3 protein. The sample has 350,000 to 550,000 distinct CDR3 sequences; more than 80% are singletons.

This clonotype was sampled from a human donor with multiple sclerosis. The specimen sequenced was CD8+ T cells from PBMCs. The chain recombines TRBV10-2 with TRBJ2-7, with a weak D call TRBD1 (6 bases). The CDR3 spells CASSEWTEGNEQYF. The CDR3 DNA reads as TGCGCCAGCAGTGAATGGACAGAGGGCAACGAGCAGTACTTC.